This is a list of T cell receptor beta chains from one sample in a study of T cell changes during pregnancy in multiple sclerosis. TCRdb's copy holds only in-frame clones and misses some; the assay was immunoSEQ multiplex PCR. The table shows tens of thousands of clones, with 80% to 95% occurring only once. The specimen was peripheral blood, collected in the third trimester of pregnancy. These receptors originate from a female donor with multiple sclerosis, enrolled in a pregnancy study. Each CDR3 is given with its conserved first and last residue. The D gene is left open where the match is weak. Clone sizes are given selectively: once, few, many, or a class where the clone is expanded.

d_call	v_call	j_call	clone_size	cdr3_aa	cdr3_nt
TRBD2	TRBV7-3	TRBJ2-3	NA	CASSFLAGSTDTQYF	TGTGCCAGCAGCTTCCTAGCGGGCAGCACAGATACGCAGTATTTT
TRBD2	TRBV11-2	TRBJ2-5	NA	CASSRGTSAPGETQYF	TGTGCCAGCAGTCGCGGGACTAGCGCGCCTGGAGAGACCCAGTACTTC
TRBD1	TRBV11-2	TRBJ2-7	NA	CASSLDRGPYEQYF	TGTGCCAGCAGCTTAGACAGGGGGCCCTACGAGCAGTACTTC
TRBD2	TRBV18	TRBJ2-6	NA	CASSPTLAGASGANVLTF	TGTGCCAGCTCACCAACGTTAGCGGGAGCGTCTGGGGCCAACGTCCTGACTTTC
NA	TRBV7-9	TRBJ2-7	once	CASSLDQDSYEQYF	TGTGCCAGCAGCTTAGATCAGGATTCCTACGAGCAGTACTTC
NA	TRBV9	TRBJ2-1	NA	CASSPTVGEQFF	TGTGCCAGCAGCCCGACGGTGGGCGAGCAGTTCTTC
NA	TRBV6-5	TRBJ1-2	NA	CASSYSQRFNYGYTF	TGTGCCAGCAGTTACTCACAACGTTTTAACTATGGCTACACCTTC
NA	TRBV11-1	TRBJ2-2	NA	CASSLFGQGKLNTGELFF	TGTGCCAGCAGCTTATTCGGCCAGGGAAAGTTGAACACCGGGGAGCTGTTTTTT
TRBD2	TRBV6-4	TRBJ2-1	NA	CASSDGLASNEQFF	TGTGCCAGCAGTGACGGACTAGCGAGCAATGAGCAGTTCTTC
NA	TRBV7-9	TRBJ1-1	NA	CASRQALGTEAFF	TGTGCCAGCAGACAGGCCTTGGGGACTGAAGCTTTCTTT
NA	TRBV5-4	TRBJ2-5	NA	CASSSPGATEETQYF	TGTGCCAGCAGCTCACCAGGGGCTACTGAGGAGACCCAGTACTTC
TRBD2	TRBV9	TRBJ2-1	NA	CASSVGLGGSSYNEQFF	TGTGCCAGCAGCGTCGGGTTAGGCGGGAGCTCCTACAATGAGCAGTTCTTC
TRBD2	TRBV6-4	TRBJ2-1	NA	CASSEGTSGNNEQFF	TGTGCCAGCAGCGAAGGGACTAGCGGCAACAATGAGCAGTTCTTC
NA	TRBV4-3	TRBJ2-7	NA	CASSQDSPAGLLYEQYF	TGCGCCAGCAGCCAAGATTCGCCTGCAGGACTCCTCTACGAGCAGTACTTC
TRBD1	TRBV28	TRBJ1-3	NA	CASSLDRVNTIYF	TGTGCCAGCAGCCTGGACAGGGTAAACACCATATATTTT
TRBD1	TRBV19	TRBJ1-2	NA	CASSVLTGGADGYTF	TGTGCCAGTAGTGTTCTGACAGGGGGCGCGGATGGCTACACCTTC
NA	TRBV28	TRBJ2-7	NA	CASRGPGQFYEQYF	TGTGCCAGCAGAGGGCCCGGACAGTTCTACGAGCAGTACTTC
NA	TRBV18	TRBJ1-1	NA	CASSPPQGTEAFF	TGTGCCAGCTCACCACCGCAGGGGACAGAAGCTTTCTTT
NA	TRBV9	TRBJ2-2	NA	CASSPRSTLYTGELFF	TGTGCCAGCAGCCCCCGCTCGACTCTATACACCGGGGAGCTGTTTTTT
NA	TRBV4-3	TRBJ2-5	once	CASSPGGTLGVETQYF	TGCGCCAGCAGCCCTGGGGGGACCTTAGGAGTAGAGACCCAGTACTTC
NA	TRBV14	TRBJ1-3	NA	CASSQVAVPGNTIYF	TGTGCCAGCAGCCAAGTCGCGGTCCCCGGAAACACCATATATTTT
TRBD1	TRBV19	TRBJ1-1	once	CASSPRTGGNTEAFF	TGTGCCAGTAGTCCAAGGACAGGGGGGAACACTGAAGCTTTCTTT
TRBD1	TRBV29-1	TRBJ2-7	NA	CSVEDWGQGGYEQYF	TGCAGCGTTGAAGATTGGGGACAGGGGGGCTACGAGCAGTACTTC
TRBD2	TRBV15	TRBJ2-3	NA	CATSGVLATDTQYF	TGTGCCACCAGCGGGGTACTAGCGACAGATACGCAGTATTTT
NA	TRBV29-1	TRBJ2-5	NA	CSVQSLPRGTKETQYF	TGCAGCGTTCAGTCCCTCCCCAGGGGAACAAAGGAGACCCAGTACTTC
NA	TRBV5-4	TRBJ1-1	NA	CASSSPGQSLAFF	TGTGCCAGCAGCTCACCAGGCCAATCGTTGGCTTTCTTT
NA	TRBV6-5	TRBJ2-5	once	CASRGTGKQETQYF	TGTGCCAGCAGGGGAACAGGGAAACAAGAGACCCAGTACTTC
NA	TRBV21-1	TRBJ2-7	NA	CASSNPRGLSYEQYF	TGTGCCAGCAGCAACCCAAGGGGATTGTCGTACGAGCAGTACTTC
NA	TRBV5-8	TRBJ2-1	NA	CASRQPGLASYNEQFF	TGTGCCAGCAGACAGCCGGGGCTAGCGAGTTACAATGAGCAGTTCTTC
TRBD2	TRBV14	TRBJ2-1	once	CASSRRVASGRVINEQFF	TGTGCCAGCAGCCGCCGGGTGGCTAGCGGGAGGGTCATCAATGAGCAGTTCTTC
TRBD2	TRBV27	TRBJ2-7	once	CASSFASGRGGEQYF	TGTGCCAGCAGTTTCGCTAGCGGGAGGGGCGGCGAGCAGTACTTC
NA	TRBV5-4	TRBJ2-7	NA	CASSGVTENEQYF	TGTGCCAGCAGCGGAGTGACAGAGAACGAGCAGTACTTC
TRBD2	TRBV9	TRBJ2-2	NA	CASSLGLAGYTTNTGELFF	TGTGCCAGCAGCCTAGGACTAGCGGGGTATACGACGAACACCGGGGAGCTGTTTTTT
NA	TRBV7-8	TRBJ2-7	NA	CASSLAQAVGSTVRAQYF	TGTGCCAGCAGCTTGGCCCAGGCTGTCGGATCCACCGTACGAGCGCAGTACTTC
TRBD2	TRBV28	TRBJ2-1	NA	CATGRAPRSYNEQFF	TGTGCCACCGGGAGGGCCCCGCGCTCCTACAATGAGCAGTTCTTC
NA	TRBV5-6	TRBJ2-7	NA	CASSFRGSSYEQYF	TGTGCCAGCAGCTTTCGGGGGAGCTCCTACGAGCAGTACTTC
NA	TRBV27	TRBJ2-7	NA	CASRQTGGNEQYF	TGTGCCAGCAGGCAAACAGGTGGAAACGAGCAGTACTTC
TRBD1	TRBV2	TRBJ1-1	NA	CASRWGTGDTEAFF	TGTGCCAGCAGGTGGGGGACAGGGGACACTGAAGCTTTCTTT
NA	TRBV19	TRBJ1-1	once	CASSKQGYTEAFF	TGTGCCAGTAGTAAACAGGGATACACTGAAGCTTTCTTT
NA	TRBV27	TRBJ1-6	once	CASSLQGNSYNSPLHF	TGTGCCAGCAGTTTACAGGGTAACTCCTATAATTCACCCCTCCACTTT
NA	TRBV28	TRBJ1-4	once	CASSLIGTPSEEKLFF	TGTGCCAGCAGTCTTATTGGGACACCATCGGAGGAAAAACTGTTTTTT
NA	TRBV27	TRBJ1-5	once	CASSFSRGQPQHF	TGTGCCAGCAGTTTTAGCAGGGGTCAGCCCCAGCATTTT
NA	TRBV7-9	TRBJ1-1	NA	CASSLPQGKNTEAFF	TGTGCCAGCAGTCTCCCCCAGGGTAAGAACACTGAAGCTTTCTTT
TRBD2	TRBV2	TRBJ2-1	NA	CASSVSTSGNNEQFF	TGTGCCAGCAGTGTGTCGACTAGCGGGAACAATGAGCAGTTCTTC
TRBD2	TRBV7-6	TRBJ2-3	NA	CASSHLAGGTDTQYF	TGTGCCAGCAGCCACCTAGCGGGGGGGACAGATACGCAGTATTTT
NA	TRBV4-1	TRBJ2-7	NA	CASSQDSAGRGYEQYF	TGCGCCAGCAGCCAAGATTCGGCCGGCAGGGGATACGAGCAGTACTTC
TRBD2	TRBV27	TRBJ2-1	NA	CASSGGVAYNEQFF	TGTGCCAGCAGCGGGGGGGTTGCCTACAATGAGCAGTTCTTC
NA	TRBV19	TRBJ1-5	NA	CATRRVGHNQPQHF	TGTGCCACCCGGCGGGTGGGACACAATCAGCCCCAGCATTTT
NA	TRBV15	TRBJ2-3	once	CATSISTTFEGDTQYF	TGTGCCACCAGCATCTCAACTACGTTTGAGGGAGATACGCAGTATTTT
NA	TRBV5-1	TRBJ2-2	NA	CASSRDRSTGELFF	TGCGCCAGCAGCCGGGATAGGAGCACCGGGGAGCTGTTTTTT
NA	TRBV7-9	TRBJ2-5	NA	CASSLAEYKETQYF	TGTGCCAGCAGCTTGGCAGAATACAAAGAGACCCAGTACTTC